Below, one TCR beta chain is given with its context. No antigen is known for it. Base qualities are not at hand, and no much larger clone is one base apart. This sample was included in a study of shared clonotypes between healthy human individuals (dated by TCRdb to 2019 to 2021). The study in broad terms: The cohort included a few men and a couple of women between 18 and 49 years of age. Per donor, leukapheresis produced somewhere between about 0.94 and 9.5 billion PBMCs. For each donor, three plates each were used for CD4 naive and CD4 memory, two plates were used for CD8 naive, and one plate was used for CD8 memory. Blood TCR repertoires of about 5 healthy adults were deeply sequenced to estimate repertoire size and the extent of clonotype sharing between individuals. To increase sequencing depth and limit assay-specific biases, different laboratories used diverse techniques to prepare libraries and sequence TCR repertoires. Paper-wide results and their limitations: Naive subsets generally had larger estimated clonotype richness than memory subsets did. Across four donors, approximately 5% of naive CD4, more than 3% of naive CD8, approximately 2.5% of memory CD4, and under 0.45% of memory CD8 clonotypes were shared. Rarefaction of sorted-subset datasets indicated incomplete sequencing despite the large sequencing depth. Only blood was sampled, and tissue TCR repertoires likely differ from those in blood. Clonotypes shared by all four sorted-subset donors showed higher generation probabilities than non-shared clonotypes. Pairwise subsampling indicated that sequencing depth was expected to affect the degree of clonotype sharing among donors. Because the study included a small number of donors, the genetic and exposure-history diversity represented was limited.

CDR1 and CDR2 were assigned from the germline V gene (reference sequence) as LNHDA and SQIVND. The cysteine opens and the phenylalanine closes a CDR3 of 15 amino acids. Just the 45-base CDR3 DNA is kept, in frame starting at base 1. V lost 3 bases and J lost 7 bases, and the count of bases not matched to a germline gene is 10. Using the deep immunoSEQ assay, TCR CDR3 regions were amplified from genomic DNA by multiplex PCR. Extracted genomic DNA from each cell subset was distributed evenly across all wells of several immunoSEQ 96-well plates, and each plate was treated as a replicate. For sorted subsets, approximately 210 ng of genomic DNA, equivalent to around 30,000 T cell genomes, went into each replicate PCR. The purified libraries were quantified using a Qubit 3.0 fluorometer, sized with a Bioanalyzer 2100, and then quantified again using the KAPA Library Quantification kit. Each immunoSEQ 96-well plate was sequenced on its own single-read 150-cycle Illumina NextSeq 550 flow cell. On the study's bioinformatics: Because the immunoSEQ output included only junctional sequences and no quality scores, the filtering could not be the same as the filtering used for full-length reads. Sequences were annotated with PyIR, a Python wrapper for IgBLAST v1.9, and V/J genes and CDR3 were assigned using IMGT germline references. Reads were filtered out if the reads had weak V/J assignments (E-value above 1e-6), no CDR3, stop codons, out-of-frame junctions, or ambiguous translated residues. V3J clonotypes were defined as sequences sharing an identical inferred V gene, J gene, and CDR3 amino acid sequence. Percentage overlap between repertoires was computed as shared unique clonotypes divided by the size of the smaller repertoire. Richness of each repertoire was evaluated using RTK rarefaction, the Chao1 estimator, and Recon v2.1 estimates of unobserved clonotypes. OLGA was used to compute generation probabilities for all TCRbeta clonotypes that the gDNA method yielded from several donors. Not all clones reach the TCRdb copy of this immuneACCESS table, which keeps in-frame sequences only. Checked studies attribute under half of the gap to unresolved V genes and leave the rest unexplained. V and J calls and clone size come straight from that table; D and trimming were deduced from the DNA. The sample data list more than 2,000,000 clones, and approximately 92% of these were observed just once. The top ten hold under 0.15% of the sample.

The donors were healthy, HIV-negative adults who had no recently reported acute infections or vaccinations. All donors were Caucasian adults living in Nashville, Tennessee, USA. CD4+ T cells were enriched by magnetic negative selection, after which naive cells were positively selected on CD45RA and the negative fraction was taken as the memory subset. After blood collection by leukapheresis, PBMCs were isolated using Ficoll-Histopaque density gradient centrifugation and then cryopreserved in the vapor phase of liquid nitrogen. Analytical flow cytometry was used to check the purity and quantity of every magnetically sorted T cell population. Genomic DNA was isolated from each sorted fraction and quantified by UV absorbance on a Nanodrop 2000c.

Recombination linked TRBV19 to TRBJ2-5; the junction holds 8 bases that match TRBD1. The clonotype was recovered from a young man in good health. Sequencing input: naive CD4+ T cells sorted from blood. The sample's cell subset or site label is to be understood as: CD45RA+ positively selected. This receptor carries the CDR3 CASSIGTGGGGTQYF. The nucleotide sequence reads TGTGCCAGTAGTATTGGAACAGGGGGAGGTGGGACCCAGTACTTC.